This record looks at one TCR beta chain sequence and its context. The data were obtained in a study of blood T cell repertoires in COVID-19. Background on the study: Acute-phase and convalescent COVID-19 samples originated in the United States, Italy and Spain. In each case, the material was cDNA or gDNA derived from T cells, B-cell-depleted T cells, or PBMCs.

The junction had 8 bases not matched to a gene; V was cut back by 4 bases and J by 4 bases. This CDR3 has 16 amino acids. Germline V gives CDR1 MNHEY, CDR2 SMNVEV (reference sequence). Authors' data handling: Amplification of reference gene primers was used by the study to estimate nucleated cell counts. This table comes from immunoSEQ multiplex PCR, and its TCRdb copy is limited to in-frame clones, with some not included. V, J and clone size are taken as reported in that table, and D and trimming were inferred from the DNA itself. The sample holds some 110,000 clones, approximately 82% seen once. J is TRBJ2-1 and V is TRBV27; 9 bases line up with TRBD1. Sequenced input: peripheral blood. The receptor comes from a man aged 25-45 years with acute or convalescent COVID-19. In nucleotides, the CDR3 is TGTGCCAGCAGTTCCCTTACAGGGGGCCCTTACAATGAGCAGTTCTTC. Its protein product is CASSSLTGGPYNEQFF.